This passage covers 14 T cell receptor beta chains from one sample sequenced in a study of shared clonotypes between healthy human individuals. Produced via immunoSEQ multiplex PCR; TCRdb's table is partial and in-frame only. The sample has more than 1,200,000 clones; around 98.5% are singletons. Sample: naive CD4+ T cells sorted from blood. The sample's subset: CD45RA+ positively selected. These receptors were collected from a man aged 30-40 years in good health.

This chain joins TRBV28 and TRBJ2-5; TRBD1 is a possible D gene (6 bases). Germline lookup yields CDR1 MDHEN and CDR2 SYDVKM. CDR3 size: 12 residues. Trimming cost V 4 bases and J 5 bases, with 8 bases left between them. CDR3 coding DNA: TGTGCCAGCAGTTACAGGGCGGAGACCCAGTACTTC. Its translation: CASSYRAETQYF.

This clone has a single count. The rearrangement joins TRBV6-1 to TRBJ2-7; the match to TRBD1 covers 7 bases. The germline V gene has CDR1 MNHNS and CDR2 SASEGT. Trimming took 5 bases from V and 3 from J; bases not matched to a gene: 10. This CDR3 spans 15 amino acids. CDR3 residues: CASSNRDRPDYEQYF. The CDR3 DNA follows: TGTGCCAGCAGTAACCGGGACAGACCCGACTACGAGCAGTACTTC.

As regards this clone: Other nucleotide sequences in the sample specify the same CDR3. This sequence joins TRBV5-1 and TRBJ2-5; D might be TRBD2 (6 bases). This CDR3 is built from 13 residues. Germline values: CDR1 SGHRS, CDR2 YFSETQ. The V gene lost 4 bases and the J gene lost 4 bases, with 11 bases spanning the gap. The CDR3, as DNA: TGCGCCAGCAGCCTCAGCGGGCCAGAGACCCAGTACTTC. Protein sequence: CASSLSGPETQYF.

This clone was detected only once. The V and J genes are TRBV10-3 and TRBJ1-1; D is unclear. CDR1 and CDR2 (germline): ENHRY, SYGVKD. This CDR3 region has 12 residues. V lost 3 bases and J lost 1, with 3 bases in between. The DNA for the CDR3 is TGTGCCATCAGTGAAGCGAACACTGAAGCTTTCTTT. It encodes CAISEANTEAFF.

This rearrangement joins TRBV30 to TRBJ2-7; 10 bases match TRBD1. The CDR3 has 13 residues. V lost 3 bases, J lost 10 bases, and 9 bases stayed unmatched. Germline lookup yields CDR1 GTSNPN and CDR2 SVGIG (reference sequence). CDR3 DNA: TGTGCCTGGAGCCCGGGACAGGGGATCCCTCAGTACTTC. The encoded protein is CAWSPGQGIPQYF. The full variable domain, its missing parts supplied by reference TRBV30 and TRBJ2-7, is SQTIHQWPATLVQPVGSPLSLECTVEGTSNPNLYWYRQAAGRGLQLLFYSVGIGQISSEVPQNLSASRPQDRQFILSSKKLLLSDSGFYLCAWSPGQGIPQYFGPGTRLTVT.

This chain uses TRBV7-9 with TRBJ1-5; D perhaps matches TRBD1 (6 bases). The CDR3 extends over 16 amino acids. Per the germline V gene, CDR1 is SEHNR and CDR2 is FQNEAQ (reference sequence). The ends were cut back, 1 base at V and 4 bases at J, with 14 bases in the middle. CDR3 amino acids: CASSLVTGSSNQPQHF. The CDR3 coding sequence is TGTGCCAGCAGCTTAGTTACAGGGTCTTCTAATCAGCCCCAGCATTTT. Full variable domain (missing parts from reference TRBV7-9 and TRBJ1-5): DTGVSQNPRHKITKRGQNVTFRCDPISEHNRLYWYRQTLGQGPEFLTYFQNEAQLEKSRLLSDRFSAERPKGSFSTLEIQRTEQGDSAMYLCASSLVTGSSNQPQHFGDGTRLSIL.

The chain couples TRBV18 to TRBJ1-1; D may be TRBD1 (5 bases). The CDR3 length is 15 residues. Trimming took 7 bases from V and 5 from J, leaving 20 bases between them. The germline V gene has CDR1 KGHSH and CDR2 LQKENI. The CDR3 nucleotides are TGTGCCAGCTATCCCCGTAGGGGACCGGAGACTGAAGCTTTCTTT. It codes for CASYPRRGPETEAFF.

Notes on this clone: In the same sample, other DNA sequences code for this CDR3. J is TRBJ2-3 and V is TRBV29-1; D unresolved. From germline, CDR1 is SQVTM and CDR2 ANQGSEA. This CDR3 contains 12 residues. The germline V and J ends were trimmed by 3 bases and 3 bases, with 7 bases remaining between them. The DNA for the CDR3 is TGCAGCGTTGATGACGGTACAGATACGCAGTATTTT. It yields the protein CSVDDGTDTQYF.

The V gene is TRBV7-8, the J gene TRBJ2-5; perhaps TRBD2 as D (5 bases). CDR3 size: 13 residues. Per the germline V gene, CDR1 is SGHVS and CDR2 is FQNEAQ. V was pared by 5 bases and J by 5 bases, with 12 bases between. CDR3 amino acids: CASSILVLETQYF. For the CDR3, the DNA is TGTGCCAGCAGCATACTAGTTTTGGAGACCCAGTACTTC.

V usage is TRBV5-1 and J usage is TRBJ2-2, with a tentative D call TRBD2 (5 bases). V shed 0 bases and J shed 4 bases, with 13 bases lying between them. Germline V gene data show CDR1 as SGHRS and CDR2 as YFSETQ. The CDR3 has 16 residues. CDR3 nucleotides: TGCGCCAGCAGCTTGGCCGGAGGCAGGCCCACCGGGGAGCTGTTTTTT. It specifies CASSLAGGRPTGELFF.

This chain links TRBV10-3 with TRBJ2-3; D assignment may be TRBD1 or TRBD2 (5 bases each). V lost 11 bases and J 0 bases, leaving 15 bases between the germline ends. Germline CDR1 and CDR2: ENHRY and SYGVKD. This CDR3 comprises 14 residues. The CDR3 DNA follows: TGTGCCTTACGGGACGATTCTAGCACAGATACGCAGTATTTT. It codes for CALRDDSSTDTQYF.

V is TRBV5-1 and J is TRBJ2-1, with TRBD2 identical over 10 bases. Germline V gene data show CDR1 as SGHRS and CDR2 as YFSETQ. The CDR3 runs 17 residues. The V segment lost 2 bases and the J segment 2 bases; nucleotides outside the gene matches: 7. The CDR3 coding sequence is TGCGCCAGCAGCTTAGACGCCAGCGGGAGGGCCTACAATGAGCAGTTCTTC. Translating it yields CASSLDASGRAYNEQFF. The variable domain in full, completed from reference TRBV5-1 and TRBJ2-1, reads KAGVTQTPRYLIKTRGQQVTLSCSPISGHRSVSWYQQTPGQGLQFLFEYFSETQRNKGNFPGRFSGRQFSNSRSEMNVSTLELGDSALYLCASSLDASGRAYNEQFFGPGTRLTVL.

The rearrangement links TRBV5-1 to TRBJ2-3; a weak D match, TRBD1 (6 bases). CDR1 is SGHRS and CDR2 is YFSETQ in the germline V gene. The V and J ends lost 4 bases and 4 bases respectively, with 13 bases between them. The length of the CDR3 is 14 residues. CDR3 in amino acids: CASSPQGAADTQYF. As DNA, the CDR3 is TGCGCCAGCAGCCCACAGGGTGCCGCAGATACGCAGTATTTT.

V is TRBV11-2 and J is TRBJ2-7; 9 positions agree with TRBD1. J was trimmed by 4 bases and V by 5 bases; bases with no gene match: 9. The CDR3 spans 15 residues. Looked up from germline, CDR1 is SGHAT and CDR2 is FQNNGV. The CDR3 DNA reads TGTGCCAGCAGCGAAACCGGGACAGGGATTTACGAGCAGTACTTC. Translation gives CASSETGTGIYEQYF.